This TCR beta chain was observed in a study of blood T cells in healthy people across ages. Study observations and caveats: Bulk PBMC profiling left naive and antigen-experienced comparisons inconclusive. Lack of knowledge of donor CMV status possibly confounded expanded clonotype changes.

This clonotype was seen many times. Its antigen remains unidentified. In germline, CDR1 is MDHEN, CDR2 SYDVKM. Trimming pared 7 bases from V and 4 bases from J, leaving 17 bases between. The CDR3 is 14 residues long. A minimum of 6 micrograms of total RNA was extracted per sample. It was with a sample-barcoded 5' primer and a J-beta primer mix that a second PCR of roughly 6 to 12 cycles was run. The study obtained at least 3 million CDR3-containing paired-end reads from every sample. Via MiXCR, TCRdb re-called the 5' RACE reads, giving one row per CDR3 protein. The table includes 800,000 to 900,000 distinct CDR3 sequences, around two thirds detected once.

This receptor was taken from a young man in good health. Material for sequencing was blood. The J gene is TRBJ2-7, the V gene TRBV28; maybe TRBD1 (5 bases). The CDR3 sequence: CASTSPPQGYEQYF. The CDR3 DNA follows: TGTGCCAGCACCTCACCCCCCCAGGGTTACGAGCAGTACTTC.